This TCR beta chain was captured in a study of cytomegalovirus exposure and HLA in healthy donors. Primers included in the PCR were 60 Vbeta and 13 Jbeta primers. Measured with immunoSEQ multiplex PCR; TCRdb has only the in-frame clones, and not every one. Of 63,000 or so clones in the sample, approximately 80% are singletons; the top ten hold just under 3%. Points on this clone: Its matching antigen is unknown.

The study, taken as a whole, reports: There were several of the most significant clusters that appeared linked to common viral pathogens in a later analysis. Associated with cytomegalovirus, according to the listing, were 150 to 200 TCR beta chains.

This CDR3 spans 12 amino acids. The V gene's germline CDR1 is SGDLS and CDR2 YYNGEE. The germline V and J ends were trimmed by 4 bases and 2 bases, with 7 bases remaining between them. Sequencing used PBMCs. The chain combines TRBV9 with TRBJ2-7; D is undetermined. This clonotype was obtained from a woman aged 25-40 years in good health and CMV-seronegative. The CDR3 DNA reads TGTGCCAGCAGCTCCTCAGCCTACGAGCAGTACTTC. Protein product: CASSSSAYEQYF.